This TCR beta chain derives from a study of T cell responses to AZD1222 COVID-19 vaccine. CDR1 GTSNPN and CDR2 SVGIG come from the germline V gene (reference sequence). This CDR3 contains 12 residues. Between the trimmed V and J ends, which lost 0 bases and 9 bases, there was a span of 11 bases. Findings and limits, study-wide: Among the donors, most were white British and more were female, and clonal diversity was possibly underestimated. Two AZD1222 administrations were followed by greater Spike-specific TCR breadth and depth. CD4 TCRs linked to vaccination spanned spike, dominating at 160-218 and 743-854.

As concerns this clone: Antigen: not known.

Only in-frame clones appear in the TCRdb table, and some are missing; sequencing was by immunoSEQ multiplex PCR. The table lists about 120,000 clones, 90% of them singletons. This receptor was taken from an adult who received the MenACWY meningococcal vaccine as a control. The sequences come from peripheral blood, collected 28 days after the second dose of the MenACWY control vaccine. The rearrangement uses TRBV30 and TRBJ2-5; D possibly corresponds to TRBD2 (5 bases). For the CDR3, the DNA is TGTGCCTGGAGTGTGGCAGCCGGGGCCCAGTACTTC. Its translation: CAWSVAAGAQYF.